These 3 T cell receptor beta chains were sequenced from one sample in a study of blood T cell repertoires in COVID-19. Libraries were prepared by immunoSEQ multiplex PCR; TCRdb keeps only in-frame clonotypes and omits some of them. The sample contains 140,000 or so clones, 75% to 90% of which appear only once. The specimen was peripheral blood. Receptor source: a woman older than 75 with acute or convalescent COVID-19.

The chain is built from TRBV2 and TRBJ2-5, with 12 bases matching TRBD2. The germline gives CDR1 SNHLY, CDR2 FYNNEI. The CDR3 length is 15 residues. Trimming took 5 bases from V and 5 from J; bases not matched to a gene: 6. The CDR3 spells CASSWTSGAGETQYF. The CDR3 DNA follows: TGTGCCAGCAGTTGGACTAGCGGGGCTGGGGAGACCCAGTACTTC.

This chain joins TRBV10-3 and TRBJ2-1, with 8 bases matching TRBD2. The CDR3 extends over 15 amino acids. Germline V gene data show CDR1 as ENHRY and CDR2 as SYGVKD. The V segment lost 8 bases and the J segment 5 bases; nucleotides outside the gene matches: 11. CDR3 amino acids: CAILRNSGINNEQFF. CDR3 DNA sequence: TGTGCCATCCTGAGAAATAGCGGGATAAACAATGAGCAGTTCTTC.

The rearrangement links TRBV3-1 (or the pseudogene TRBV3-2) to TRBJ1-5; TRBD1 aligns across 8 bases. The germline gives CDR1 LGHDT, CDR2 YNNKEL (reference sequence). This CDR3 is built from 14 residues. V gave up 3 bases and J gave up 2 bases; unmatched junction bases: 0. Here the CDR3 DNA reads TGTGCCAGCAGCCAGACAGGGGGCAATCAGCCCCAGCATTTT. As protein: CASSQTGGNQPQHF.